These 27 T cell receptor beta chains were sequenced from one sample in a study of blood T cell repertoires in COVID-19. Sequenced by immunoSEQ multiplex PCR; TCRdb stores in-frame clones only, minus some. Of about 130,000 clones in the sample, roughly 91% are singletons; the top ten hold roughly 2.9%. Input material: peripheral blood. Receptors were obtained from a man in his sixties with active or convalescent COVID-19.

This sequence joins TRBV19 and TRBJ1-5, with TRBD1 as a possible D gene (6 bases). Germline loops: CDR1 LNHDA, CDR2 SQIVND (reference sequence). This CDR3 is 16 amino acids long. The V gene lost 4 bases and the J gene lost 2 bases, with 15 bases spanning the gap. CDR3 DNA sequence: TGTGCCAGTAGTAACGGACAGACCACGGGCAATCAGCCCCAGCATTTT. It encodes CASSNGQTTGNQPQHF. The whole variable domain, filled in from reference TRBV19 and TRBJ1-5, reads DGGITQSPKYLFRKEGQNVTLSCEQNLNHDAMYWYRQDPGQGLRLIYYSQIVNDFQKGDIAEGYSVSREKKESFPLTVTSAQKNPTAFYLCASSNGQTTGNQPQHFGDGTRLSIL.

The chain has TRBV18 and TRBJ2-5; 7 nucleotides match TRBD1. V was pared by 5 bases and J by 1 base, with 1 base of the junction left unmatched. The CDR3 contains 13 residues. Germline V gives CDR1 KGHSH, CDR2 LQKENI. DNA for the CDR3: TGTGCCAGCTCATGGGACAGCCAAGAGACCCAGTACTTC. Amino acid sequence: CASSWDSQETQYF. Full variable domain (remainder filled in from reference TRBV18 and TRBJ2-5): NAGVMQNPRHLVRRRGQEARLRCSPMKGHSHVYWYRQLPEEGLKFMVYLQKENIIDESGMPKERFSAEFPKEGPSILRIQQVVRGDSAAYFCASSWDSQETQYFGPGTRLLVL.

This rearrangement joins TRBV19 to TRBJ1-5; 8 bases fit TRBD1. The CDR3 length is 13 residues. Germline V CDR1 and CDR2: LNHDA, SQIVND (reference sequence). J was trimmed by 11 bases and V by 10 bases; bases with no gene match: 13. The DNA for the CDR3 is TGTGCCATAGGGGGCAGGGGGCAAGGAGCCCAGCATTTT. It codes for CAIGGRGQGAQHF.

The chain is built from TRBV6-5 and TRBJ2-1, with 7 bases matching TRBD1. This CDR3 has 12 amino acids. From germline, CDR1 is MNHEY and CDR2 SVGAGI. V dropped 4 bases and J dropped 7; count of bases not matched to a gene: 1. CDR3 DNA sequence: TGTGCCAGCAGTTTACAGGGGAATGAGCAGTTCTTC. Residues: CASSLQGNEQFF.

The V call is TRBV18, the J call TRBJ2-5, with 7 bases fitting TRBD1. The V and J ends lost 5 bases and 5 bases, in that order; junction bases with no gene match: 5. Germline values: CDR1 KGHSH, CDR2 LQKENI. This CDR3 is built from 13 residues. The CDR3 nucleotides are TGTGCCAGCTCATCCGGGACAGAGGAGACCCAGTACTTC. Its translation is CASSSGTEETQYF.

The chain carries TRBV3-1 (or the pseudogene TRBV3-2) and TRBJ1-2; no clear D gene. V shed 0 bases and J shed 6 bases, with 17 bases lying between them. Per the germline V gene, CDR1 is LGHDT and CDR2 is YNNKEL (reference sequence). The CDR3 runs to 16 residues. For the CDR3, the DNA is TGTGCCAGCAGCCAAGATCGGCGCACCGCGGGAGATGGCTACACCTTC. It encodes CASSQDRRTAGDGYTF.

This clone has just a few counts. This rearrangement joins TRBV9 to TRBJ1-4; TRBD1 matches at 9 bases. With 0 bases clipped from V and 4 bases from J, the junction kept 7 bases outside the gene matches. This CDR3 has 17 residues. From germline, CDR1 is SGDLS and CDR2 YYNGEE. CDR3 protein: CASSVGLTGGFNEKLFF. DNA for the CDR3: TGTGCCAGCAGCGTAGGACTAACAGGGGGCTTTAATGAAAAACTGTTTTTT. Supplemented by reference TRBV9 and TRBJ1-4, the full variable domain reads DSGVTQTPKHLITATGQRVTLRCSPRSGDLSVYWYQQSLDQGLQFLIQYYNGEERAKGNILERFSAQQFPDLHSELNLSSLELGDSALYFCASSVGLTGGFNEKLFFGSGTQLSVL.

In DNA form, the CDR3 reads TGTGCCACCAGCGGTATTAGCGGGAGGGACAATGAGCAGTTCTTC. Protein product: CATSGISGRDNEQFF. The chain employs TRBV15 and TRBJ2-1; 11 positions agree with TRBD2. Unmatched junction bases numbered 5, after V lost 5 bases and J lost 5 bases. The CDR3 is 15 amino acids. The germline gives CDR1 LNHNV, CDR2 YYDKDF (reference sequence).

The CDR3 DNA sequence: TGTGCCAGCAGGCGTTCATTCGGGGAGCTGTTTTTT. Its translation is CASRRSFGELFF. The V call is TRBV28, the J call TRBJ2-2; no clear D gene. Germline V CDR1 and CDR2: MDHEN, SYDVKM. The CDR3 has 12 amino acids. Trimming stripped 6 bases from V and 7 bases from J, with 9 bases between.

V gene TRBV6-5 combines with J gene TRBJ2-7, with 7 bases fitting TRBD1. Germline V gene data show CDR1 as MNHEY and CDR2 as SVGAGI. Germline trimming cut 6 bases from V and 3 bases from J; bases unmatched to any gene: 8. CDR3 length equals 14 residues. CDR3 residues: CASSRQGEVYEQYF. The CDR3 DNA sequence: TGTGCCAGCAGCCGACAGGGTGAGGTCTACGAGCAGTACTTC.

This chain uses TRBV10-3 with TRBJ2-7; a weak D match, TRBD2 (5 bases). Germline lookup yields CDR1 ENHRY and CDR2 SYGVKD. The V gene lost 0 bases and the J gene lost 5 bases, with 11 bases spanning the gap. The CDR3 is 14 amino acids. CDR3 sequence: CAISESTGSDEQYF. The CDR3 DNA is TGTGCCATCAGTGAGTCGACGGGGTCGGACGAGCAGTACTTC.

This chain connects TRBV5-6 to TRBJ2-3, with 14 bases fitting TRBD2. The V and J ends lost 4 bases and 14 bases, in that order; junction bases with no gene match: 12. CDR1 and CDR2 (germline): SGHDT, YYEEEE. The CDR3 runs to 15 residues. The CDR3 reads CASSITGTSGGRGYF. The CDR3, as DNA: TGTGCCAGCAGCATCACCGGGACTAGCGGGGGACGCGGGTATTTT.

The chain is built from TRBV5-1 and TRBJ2-7, with D perhaps matching TRBD2 (6 bases). CDR3 length equals 14 residues. Per germline, CDR1 SGHRS and CDR2 YFSETQ. Trimming removed 0 bases from V and 0 bases from J, with 7 bases in between. CDR3 region: CASSLGSGSYEQYF. As DNA, the CDR3 is TGCGCCAGCAGCTTGGGTAGCGGCTCCTACGAGCAGTACTTC. Full variable domain (outside the CDR3, taken from reference TRBV5-1 and TRBJ2-7): KAGVTQTPRYLIKTRGQQVTLSCSPISGHRSVSWYQQTPGQGLQFLFEYFSETQRNKGNFPGRFSGRQFSNSRSEMNVSTLELGDSALYLCASSLGSGSYEQYFGPGTRLTVT.

This clone has more than one count but fewer than ten. J is TRBJ1-3 and V is TRBV28, with D hard to call. Trimming removed 8 bases from V and 0 bases from J, with 8 bases in between. This CDR3 has 13 amino acids. Per germline, CDR1 MDHEN and CDR2 SYDVKM. This CDR3 reads CASGSNSGNTIYF. As DNA, the CDR3 is TGTGCCAGCGGGAGTAACTCTGGAAACACCATATATTTT.

This clone was observed once. The rearrangement links TRBV30 to TRBJ1-4, with 8 bases matching TRBD1. This CDR3 spans 14 amino acids. Trimming removed 4 bases from V and 2 bases from J; junction bases left unmatched: 3. CDR1 GTSNPN and CDR2 SVGIG come from the germline V gene (reference sequence). CDR3 bases: TGTGCCTGGACAGGGGGCTCGACTAATGAAAAACTGTTTTTT. Translation: CAWTGGSTNEKLFF.

The chain carries TRBV7-2 and TRBJ1-1; D ambiguous. CDR3 size: 13 residues. Germline-derived CDR1 and CDR2 are SGHTA and FQGNSA. Trimming cost V 5 bases and J 11 bases, with 18 bases left between them. The CDR3 region is CASSPLGPRGAFF. The CDR3 coding sequence is TGTGCCAGCAGCCCGTTAGGACCCCGAGGGGCTTTCTTT. Combining the CDR3 with reference TRBV7-2 and TRBJ1-1 gives the whole variable domain GAGVSQSPSNKVTEKGKDVELRCDPISGHTALYWYRQSLGQGLEFLIYFQGNSAPDKSGLPSDRFSAERTGGSVSTLTIQRTQQEDSAVYLCASSPLGPRGAFFGQGTRLTVV.

This clone was counted a few times. The rearrangement links TRBV5-1 to TRBJ2-7, with a weak D call TRBD2 (5 bases). Germline CDR1 and CDR2: SGHRS and YFSETQ. The CDR3 extends over 15 amino acids. Trimming took off 0 bases at V and 2 bases at J, with 12 bases between the two ends. This CDR3 reads CASSLVPGGAYEQYF. CDR3 DNA: TGCGCCAGCAGCTTGGTTCCTGGAGGCGCCTACGAGCAGTACTTC.

The V call is TRBV6-5, the J call TRBJ1-5, with 12 bases matching TRBD1. This CDR3 is 15 amino acids long. The trim removed 6 bases at V and 6 bases at J, leaving 6 bases unmatched. CDR1 MNHEY and CDR2 SVGAGI come from the germline V gene. CDR3 coding DNA: TGTGCCAGCAGGACCGGGACAGGGGGCGTTCAGCCCCAGCATTTT. Protein product: CASRTGTGGVQPQHF.

The chain couples TRBV3-1 (or the pseudogene TRBV3-2) to TRBJ2-7, with TRBD1 identical over 12 bases. This CDR3 contains 16 residues. Germline V gives CDR1 LGHDT, CDR2 YNNKEL (reference sequence). V dropped 3 bases and J dropped 7; count of bases not matched to a gene: 10. CDR3: CASSQTGGTGGWEQYF. The CDR3 nucleotides are TGTGCCAGCAGCCAGACAGGCGGGACAGGGGGCTGGGAGCAGTACTTC.

The V call is TRBV4-3, the J call TRBJ2-1; tentatively, D is TRBD2 (5 bases). Trimming removed 1 base at V and 6 bases at J, with 7 bases between. The CDR3 runs to 13 residues. CDR1 and CDR2 from the germline V gene are LGHNA and YSLEER. The chain's CDR3 is CASSQGRGNEQFF. The CDR3 DNA reads TGCGCCAGCAGCCAAGGACGGGGCAATGAGCAGTTCTTC.

The V call is TRBV14, the J call TRBJ2-1; possible D gene TRBD2, 6 bases. Trimming shortened V by 4 bases and J by 0 bases, and 10 bases separated the two germline ends. This CDR3 contains 15 residues. Germline values: CDR1 SGHDN, CDR2 FVKESK. This chain's CDR3 is CASSRDSHSYNEQFF. The CDR3, as DNA: TGTGCCAGCAGCCGGGACTCCCACTCCTACAATGAGCAGTTCTTC.

CDR3 loop: CASSKSHSGTSYEQYF. The CDR3 DNA reads TGTGCCAGTAGTAAATCCCACAGCGGGACTTCCTACGAGCAGTACTTC. The V and J genes are TRBV19 and TRBJ2-7; 7 positions agree with TRBD2. CDR1 and CDR2 from the germline V gene are LNHDA and SQIVND (reference sequence). The CDR3 is made up of 16 amino acids. Trimming cost V 4 bases and J 1 base; bases outside gene matches: 10. Full variable domain (missing parts from reference TRBV19 and TRBJ2-7): DGGITQSPKYLFRKEGQNVTLSCEQNLNHDAMYWYRQDPGQGLRLIYYSQIVNDFQKGDIAEGYSVSREKKESFPLTVTSAQKNPTAFYLCASSKSHSGTSYEQYFGPGTRLTVT.

V is TRBV9 and J is TRBJ1-1, with no clear D. The germline V and J ends were trimmed by 6 bases and 5 bases, with 17 bases remaining between them. Germline CDR1 and CDR2: SGDLS and YYNGEE. The CDR3 totals 14 residues. The CDR3 loop reads CASTKDAGRTEAFF. DNA of the CDR3: TGTGCCAGCACCAAAGACGCGGGCCGGACTGAAGCTTTCTTT.

The rearrangement joins TRBV5-4 to TRBJ2-6; 8 nucleotides line up with TRBD2. The CDR3 has 15 amino acids. Per the germline V gene, CDR1 is SGHNT and CDR2 is YYREEE (reference sequence). Germline trimming cut 5 bases from V and 3 bases from J; bases unmatched to any gene: 4. DNA for the CDR3: TGTGCCAGCAGGGCGGGGGGATTTGGGGCCAACGTCCTGACTTTC. This gives the protein CASRAGGFGANVLTF.

The genes are TRBV2 and TRBJ1-6, with D possibly TRBD1 on 5 matching bases. V lost 4 bases and J lost 9, with 13 bases in between. Germline V lookup: CDR1 SNHLY, CDR2 FYNNEI. The CDR3 extends over 14 amino acids. In DNA form, the CDR3 reads TGTGCCAGCAGTGGGGGCGGGGGAGGTTCACCCCTCCACTTT. This gives the protein CASSGGGGGSPLHF. Variable domain in full (rest from reference TRBV2 and TRBJ1-6): EPEVTQTPSHQVTQMGQEVILRCVPISNHLYFYWYRQILGQKVEFLVSFYNNEISEKSEIFDDQFSVERPDGSNFTLKIRSTKLEDSAMYFCASSGGGGGSPLHFGNGTRLTVT.

The chain joins TRBV5-1 to TRBJ1-6, with 7 bases that match TRBD1. Trimming cost V 2 bases and J 8 bases; bases outside gene matches: 7. The CDR3 length is 15 residues. Germline V lookup: CDR1 SGHRS, CDR2 YFSETQ. CDR3 in DNA: TGCGCCAGCAGCTTTCGGGGACAGAGAGATTCACCCCTCCACTTT. Its translation: CASSFRGQRDSPLHF.

A single count supports this clone. The CDR3 DNA follows: TGTGCCAGCAGCGTAGGCGCGGCTAGGGAGACCCAGTACTTC. Its protein is CASSVGAARETQYF. The V and J genes are TRBV9 and TRBJ2-5; no clear D gene. CDR3 length: 14 residues. Germline CDR1 and CDR2: SGDLS and YYNGEE. Trimming took 0 bases from V and 5 from J, leaving 11 bases between them. Full variable domain (remainder filled in from reference TRBV9 and TRBJ2-5): DSGVTQTPKHLITATGQRVTLRCSPRSGDLSVYWYQQSLDQGLQFLIQYYNGEERAKGNILERFSAQQFPDLHSELNLSSLELGDSALYFCASSVGAARETQYFGPGTRLLVL.